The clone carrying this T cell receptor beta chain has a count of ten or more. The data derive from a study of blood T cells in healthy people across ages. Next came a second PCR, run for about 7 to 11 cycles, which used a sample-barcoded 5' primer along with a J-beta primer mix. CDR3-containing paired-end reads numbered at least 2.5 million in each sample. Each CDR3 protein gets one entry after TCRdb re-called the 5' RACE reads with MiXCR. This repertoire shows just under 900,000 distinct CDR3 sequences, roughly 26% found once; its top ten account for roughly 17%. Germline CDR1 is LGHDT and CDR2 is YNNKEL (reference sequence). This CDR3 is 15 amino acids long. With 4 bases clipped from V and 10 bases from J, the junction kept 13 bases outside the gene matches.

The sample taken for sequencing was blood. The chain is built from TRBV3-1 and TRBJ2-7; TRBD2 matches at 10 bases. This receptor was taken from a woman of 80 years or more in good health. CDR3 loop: CASSLPSGGAATQYF. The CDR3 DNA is TGTGCCAGCAGCCTCCCTAGCGGGGGTGCGGCCACCCAGTACTTC.